This T cell receptor (beta chain) was identified during a study of T cell repertoires in cytomegalovirus infection. Background on the study: Recently identified HLA-C-restricted CMV epitopes and well-studied HLA-B-restricted CMV epitopes were used by the study. From public TCR beta signatures came an indication of both CMV infection and matching HLA type. Study conclusions and caveats: People with CMV and the relevant HLA were identified by cumulative public TCR beta family frequency. CMV-specific TCR beta clonotypes restricted by HLA-C were the ones dominating the ex vivo response.

To note about this clonotype: No antigen is known for it.

TCRdb re-derived calls from the reads in MiXCR, one entry per CDR3 protein. In the table there are hundreds of thousands of distinct CDR3 sequences, approximately 32% of which are singletons. The CDR3 has 19 amino acids. Germline V gene lookup returns CDR1 MNHNS and CDR2 SASEGT. Unmatched junction bases numbered 22, after V lost 8 bases and J lost 5 bases. The rearrangement links TRBV6-1 to TRBJ1-1; TRBD1 aligns across 11 bases. The sample in question was cultured CD8+ T cells from PBMCs, obtained from culture after CMV antigen stimulation. The receptor was isolated from a human donor in good health (CMV status not recorded). Some clones in this sample may be carry-over from other donors' samples. DNA of the CDR3: TGTGCCAGCCCACAAGGACAGGGGGCGGTAAGTGAAGGTTGGACTGAAGCTTTCTTT. Translated, it gives CASPQGQGAVSEGWTEAFF.